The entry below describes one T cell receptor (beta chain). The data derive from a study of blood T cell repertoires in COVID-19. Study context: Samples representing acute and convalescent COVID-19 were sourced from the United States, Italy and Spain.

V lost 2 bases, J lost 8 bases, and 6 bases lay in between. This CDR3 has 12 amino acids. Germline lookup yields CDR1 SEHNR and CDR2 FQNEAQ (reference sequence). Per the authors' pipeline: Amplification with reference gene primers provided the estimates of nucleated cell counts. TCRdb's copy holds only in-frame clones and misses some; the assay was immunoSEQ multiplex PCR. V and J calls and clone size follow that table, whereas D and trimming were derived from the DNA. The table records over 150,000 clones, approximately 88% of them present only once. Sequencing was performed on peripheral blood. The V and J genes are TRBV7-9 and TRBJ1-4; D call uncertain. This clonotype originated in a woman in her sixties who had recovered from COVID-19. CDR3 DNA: TGTGCCAGCAGCTTAAATATGGAAAAACTGTTTTTT. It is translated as CASSLNMEKLFF.